Listed below are T cell receptor beta chains from one sample, sequenced in a study of CD8 T cells in ankylosing spondylitis. TCRdb reprocessed the 5' RACE reads via MiXCR and lists one record per CDR3 protein. The table includes about 340,000 distinct CDR3 sequences, around 15% detected once. The specimen sequenced was blood, either unsorted or a sorted T cell fraction (not recorded which). These receptors all come from a male donor with ankylosing spondylitis or in good health (not recorded which). CDR3s include the opening cysteine and the closing phenylalanine or tryptophan. The D gene is left open where the match is weak. A clone size is listed for some rows: how often the clone was seen (once, few, many), or a class if it is expanded.

14	few	.	TRBJ2-1	TRBV4-1	TGCGCCAGCAGCTCCAGGGAAGGGAAGTATGAGCAGTTCTTC	CASSSREGKYEQFF
12	many	.	TRBJ1-3	TRBV10-3	TGTGCCATCCGGGGGTCTGGAAACACCATATATTTT	CAIRGSGNTIYF
15	few	.	TRBJ1-2	TRBV5-6	TGTGCCAGCAGCGCGCACCCTACAGGGAACTATGGCTACACCTTC	CASSAHPTGNYGYTF
15	few	TRBD2	TRBJ2-3	TRBV12-3/TRBV12-4	TGTGCCAGCAGAGGGGCCAGCGGGGGAACAGATACGCAGTATTTT	CASRGASGGTDTQYF
13	.	.	TRBJ2-3	TRBV2	TGTGCCAGCAGTGTAGGGAGGCGAGATACGCAGTATTTT	CASSVGRRDTQYF
15	.	TRBD1	TRBJ1-5	TRBV10-3	TGTGCCATCTCCCTGGACAGGGCAGGGAATCAGCCCCAGCATTTT	CAISLDRAGNQPQHF
16	many	.	TRBJ2-1	TRBV7-2	TGTGCCAGCAGCTTAACCCCCCGCGGGACCTACAATGAGCAGTTCTTC	CASSLTPRGTYNEQFF
13	.	.	TRBJ2-5	TRBV7-8	TGTGCCAGCAGCTTAGAGTCGGGTGGGACCCAGTACTTC	CASSLESGGTQYF
15	.	.	TRBJ2-3	TRBV27	TGTGCCAGCAGTTTAAAGCCTGCCTTCACAGATACGCAGTATTTT	CASSLKPAFTDTQYF
15	.	.	TRBJ2-7	TRBV4-1	TGCGCCAGCAGCCAAGGGGGACGGACCTCCTACGAGCAGTACTTC	CASSQGGRTSYEQYF
15	once	TRBD2	TRBJ2-1	TRBV27	TGTGCCAGCAGTTTGAGCGGGAGGGTCCACAATGAGCAGTTCTTC	CASSLSGRVHNEQFF
15	few	TRBD1	TRBJ2-5	TRBV5-1	TGCGCCAGCACTTCGGACAGGCCGGATGGGGAGACCCAGTACTTC	CASTSDRPDGETQYF
12	.	.	TRBJ2-4	TRBV2	TGTGCCAGCAGTGAAGCTGGACGGATTAGGGCCTTC	CASSEAGRIRAF
14	few	TRBD2	TRBJ2-3	TRBV6-2/TRBV6-3	TGTGCCAGCACAAGAGCGGGAGGATCAGATACGCAGTATTTT	CASTRAGGSDTQYF
20	few	.	TRBJ2-3	TRBV12-3/TRBV12-4	TGTGCCAGCAGTTTCGAGACAGCAGTAACTTTTTCCGCTAGCACAGATACGCAGTATTTT	CASSFETAVTFSASTDTQYF
13	.	.	TRBJ1-2	TRBV29-1	TGCAGCGTTGGGAGTGGTGGGGGCTATGGCTACACCTTC	CSVGSGGGYGYTF
17	.	TRBD2	TRBJ2-3	TRBV7-9	TGTGCCAGCAGCTTAGGGGGTAGCGGGGGGGCCGGAGATACGCAGTATTTT	CASSLGGSGGAGDTQYF
17	many	TRBD1	TRBJ2-4	TRBV10-3	TGTGCCATCAGTGAGTCTGTGGCAGGGGGTCCCAAAAACATTCAGTACTTC	CAISESVAGGPKNIQYF
15	.	.	TRBJ1-6	TRBV3-1	TGTGCCAGCAGCCAAGGGGGATATATGAGGTCACCCCTCCACTTT	CASSQGGYMRSPLHF
15	many	TRBD1	TRBJ1-2	TRBV10-3	TGTGCCATCAGTGACCCGGGACAGGGCCTCTATGGCTACACCTTC	CAISDPGQGLYGYTF
15	.	TRBD2	TRBJ2-1	TRBV12-3/TRBV12-4	TGTGCCAGCAGTTTAGCGCTCGGGGGAGGGAATGAGCAGTTCTTC	CASSLALGGGNEQFF
14	.	TRBD2	TRBJ2-1	TRBV30	TGTGCCTGGACTCCAGGACTAGCGGGTTATGAGCAGTTCTTC	CAWTPGLAGYEQFF
15	many	.	TRBJ2-3	TRBV5-1	TGCGCCAGCAGCTTGACCCGGGGTGACACAGGGACGCAGTATTTT	CASSLTRGDTGTQYF
13	few	TRBD1	TRBJ1-1	TRBV29-1	TGCAGCGAGAGACAGGGCCGGAACACTGAAGCTTTCTTT	CSERQGRNTEAFF
14	many	.	TRBJ1-2	TRBV12-3/TRBV12-4	TGTGCCAGCAGTTTAAGGAAGGGGGACTATGGCTACACCTTC	CASSLRKGDYGYTF
15	.	TRBD1	TRBJ1-1	TRBV12-3/TRBV12-4	TGTGCCAGCAGGTCCGGGACAGGGATGAACACTGAAGCTTTCTTT	CASRSGTGMNTEAFF
14	few	TRBD2	TRBJ2-7	TRBV12-3/TRBV12-4	TGTGCCAGCAGTTTAGGAAGCGGGGTAGGGGAGCAGTACTTC	CASSLGSGVGEQYF
13	.	.	TRBJ1-1	TRBV7-2	TGTGCCAGCAGCGAGAGACCCAGCACTGAAGCTTTCTTT	CASSERPSTEAFF
10	.	.	TRBJ1-1	TRBV29-1	TGCAGCGTTGTGAGTAGTGAAGCTTTCTTT	CSVVSSEAFF
15	few	.	TRBJ2-3	TRBV21-1	TGTGCCAGCAGCAAAGTGCTACTACTCACAGATACGCAGTATTTT	CASSKVLLLTDTQYF
13	.	TRBD1	TRBJ1-5	TRBV30	TGTGCCTGGACCGGCCAGGGGGATCAGCCCCAGCATTTT	CAWTGQGDQPQHF
13	.	.	TRBJ1-2	TRBV12-3/TRBV12-4	TGTGCCAGCAGTTCAGCGATCTACTATGGCTACACCTTC	CASSSAIYYGYTF
15	.	TRBD2	TRBJ2-5	TRBV20-1	TGCAGTGCTCATGTCGGACTAGCGGGAGCAGAGACCCAGTACTTC	CSAHVGLAGAETQYF
13	few	TRBD1	TRBJ2-5	TRBV29-1	TGCAGCGGTGGGACAGGACTGAAAGAGACCCAGTACTTC	CSGGTGLKETQYF
15	.	.	TRBJ2-1	TRBV5-1	TGCGCCAGCAGCTTGGCCTCAGACAGCCTGAGCGGGCAGTTCTTC	CASSLASDSLSGQFF
14	.	.	TRBJ2-7	TRBV2	TGTGCCAGCAGGACCGGGTCATACCCCTACGAGCAGTACTTC	CASRTGSYPYEQYF
16	few	.	TRBJ1-1	TRBV20-1	TGCACCCCTTCGATCGCCAAGGGGGGATTGAACACTGAAGCTTTCTTT	CTPSIAKGGLNTEAFF
16	few	.	TRBJ2-2	TRBV10-3	TGTGCCATCAGTGAACGGGGGCAGGGGACGGCCGGGGAGCTGTTTTTT	CAISERGQGTAGELFF
14	few	.	TRBJ1-1	TRBV2	TGTGCCAGCAGTCAGCTCACAGTTAACACTGAAGCTTTCTTT	CASSQLTVNTEAFF
13	.	TRBD1	TRBJ1-2	TRBV19	TGTGCCACCTGGGGACAGACTAACTATGGCTACACCTTC	CATWGQTNYGYTF
16	.	.	TRBJ2-5	TRBV11-2	TGTGCCAGCAGCCCCGAAGGGGTAGTGGGGGCAGAGACCCAGTACTTC	CASSPEGVVGAETQYF
11	.	.	TRBJ2-1	TRBV20-1	TGCAGTGCTGGGGACTTTAATGAGCAGTTCTTC	CSAGDFNEQFF
13	.	.	TRBJ2-7	TRBV10-3	TGTGCCGCCTCCGGGACTGGAGAGTACGAGCAGTACTTC	CAASGTGEYEQYF
14	few	TRBD1	TRBJ1-2	TRBV29-1	TGCAGCGCCGACAGGGAACAGCCCTACTATGGCTACACCTTC	CSADREQPYYGYTF
14	.	.	TRBJ1-2	TRBV7-8	TGTGCCAGCAGCTTTACAGGAAATAACTATGGCTACACCTTC	CASSFTGNNYGYTF
17	few	TRBD2	TRBJ2-1	TRBV5-1	TGCGCCAGCAGCTCCACATACCCCGGGACTAGCGGCAATGAGCAGTTCTTC	CASSSTYPGTSGNEQFF
15	few	TRBD2	TRBJ2-1	TRBV19	TGTGCCAGTACTGAGCGGGGGGAACTTTACAATGAGCAGTTCTTC	CASTERGELYNEQFF
14	.	TRBD2	TRBJ2-1	TRBV20-1	TGCAGTGCTATAGGCGGGAGGGGGGACAATGAGCAGTTCTTC	CSAIGGRGDNEQFF
14	few	.	TRBJ1-2	TRBV21-1	TGTGCCAGCGCTAACCCCGGGACTGTATATGGCTACACCTTC	CASANPGTVYGYTF